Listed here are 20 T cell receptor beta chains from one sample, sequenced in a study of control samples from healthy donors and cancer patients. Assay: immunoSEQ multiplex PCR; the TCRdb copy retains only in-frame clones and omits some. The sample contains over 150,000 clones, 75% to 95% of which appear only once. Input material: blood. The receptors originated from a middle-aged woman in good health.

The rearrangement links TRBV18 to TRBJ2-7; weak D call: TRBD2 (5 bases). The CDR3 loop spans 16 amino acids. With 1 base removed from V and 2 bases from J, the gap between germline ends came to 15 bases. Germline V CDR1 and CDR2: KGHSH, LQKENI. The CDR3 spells CASSPQERSTAYEQYF. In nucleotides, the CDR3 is TGTGCCAGCTCACCACAGGAGCGGTCCACGGCCTACGAGCAGTACTTC.

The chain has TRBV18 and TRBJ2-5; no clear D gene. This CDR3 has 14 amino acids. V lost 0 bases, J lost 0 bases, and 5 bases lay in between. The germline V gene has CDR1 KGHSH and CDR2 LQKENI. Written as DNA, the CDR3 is TGTGCCAGCTCACCACCGAGCTACCAAGAGACCCAGTACTTC. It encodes CASSPPSYQETQYF.

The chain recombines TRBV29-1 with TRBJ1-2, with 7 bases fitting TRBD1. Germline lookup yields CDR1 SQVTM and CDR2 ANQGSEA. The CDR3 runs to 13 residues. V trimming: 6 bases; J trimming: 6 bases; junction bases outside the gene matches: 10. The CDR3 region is CSVGTASYNGYTF. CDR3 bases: TGCAGCGTAGGGACAGCCTCTTATAATGGCTACACCTTC.

Written as DNA, the CDR3 is TGTGCCAGCAGTTTCCCCGGACCTTACTATGGCTACACCTTC. Protein sequence: CASSFPGPYYGYTF. The chain couples TRBV6-6 to TRBJ1-2; D call uncertain. V was cut by 4 bases and J by 3 bases, with 12 bases left in between. Germline values: CDR1 MNHNY, CDR2 SVGAGI (reference sequence). CDR3 length equals 14 residues.

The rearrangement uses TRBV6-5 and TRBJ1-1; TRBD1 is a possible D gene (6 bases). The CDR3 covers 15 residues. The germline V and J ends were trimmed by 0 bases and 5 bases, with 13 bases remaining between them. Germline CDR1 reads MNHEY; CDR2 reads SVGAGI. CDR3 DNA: TGTGCCAGCAGTTACTCATCGCAAGGGGGAACTGAAGCTTTCTTT. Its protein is CASSYSSQGGTEAFF.

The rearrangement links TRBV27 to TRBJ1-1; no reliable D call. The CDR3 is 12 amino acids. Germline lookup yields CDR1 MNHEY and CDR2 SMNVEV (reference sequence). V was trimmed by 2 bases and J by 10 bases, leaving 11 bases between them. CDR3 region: CASSLNRGLAFF. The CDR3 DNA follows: TGTGCCAGCAGTTTAAATAGAGGGTTAGCTTTCTTT.

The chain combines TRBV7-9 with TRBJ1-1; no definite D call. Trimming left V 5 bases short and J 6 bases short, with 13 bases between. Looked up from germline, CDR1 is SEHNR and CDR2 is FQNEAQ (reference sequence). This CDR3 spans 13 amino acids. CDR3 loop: CASSPPMSPEAFF. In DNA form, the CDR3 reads TGTGCCAGCAGCCCTCCGATGTCCCCTGAAGCTTTCTTT.

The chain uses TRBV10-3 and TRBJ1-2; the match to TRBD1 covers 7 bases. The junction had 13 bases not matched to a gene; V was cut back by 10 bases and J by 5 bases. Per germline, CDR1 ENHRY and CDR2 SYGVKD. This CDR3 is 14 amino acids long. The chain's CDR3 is CATKTFDRDYGYTF. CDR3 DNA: TGTGCCACCAAGACCTTCGACAGGGATTATGGCTACACCTTC.

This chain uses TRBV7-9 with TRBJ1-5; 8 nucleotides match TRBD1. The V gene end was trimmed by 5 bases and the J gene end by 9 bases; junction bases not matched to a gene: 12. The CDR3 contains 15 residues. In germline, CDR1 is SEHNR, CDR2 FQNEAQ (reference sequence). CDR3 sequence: CASSPTGGTGGPQHF. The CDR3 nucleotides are TGTGCCAGCAGCCCCACAGGGGGGACTGGGGGGCCCCAGCATTTT.

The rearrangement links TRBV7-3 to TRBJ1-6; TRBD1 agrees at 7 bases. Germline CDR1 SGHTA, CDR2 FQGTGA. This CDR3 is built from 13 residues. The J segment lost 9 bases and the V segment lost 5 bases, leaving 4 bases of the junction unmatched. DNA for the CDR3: TGTGCCAGCAGCGCCACAGGGGTTTCACCCCTCCACTTT. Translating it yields CASSATGVSPLHF.

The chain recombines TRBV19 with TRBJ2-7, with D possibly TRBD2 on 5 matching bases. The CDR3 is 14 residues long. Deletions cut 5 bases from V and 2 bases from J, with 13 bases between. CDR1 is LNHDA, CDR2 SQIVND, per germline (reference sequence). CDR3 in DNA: TGTGCCAGTAGTCCCGGCCGCGGGCCCTACGAGCAGTACTTC. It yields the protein CASSPGRGPYEQYF. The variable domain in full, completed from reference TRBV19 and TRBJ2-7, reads DGGITQSPKYLFRKEGQNVTLSCEQNLNHDAMYWYRQDPGQGLRLIYYSQIVNDFQKGDIAEGYSVSREKKESFPLTVTSAQKNPTAFYLCASSPGRGPYEQYFGPGTRLTVT.

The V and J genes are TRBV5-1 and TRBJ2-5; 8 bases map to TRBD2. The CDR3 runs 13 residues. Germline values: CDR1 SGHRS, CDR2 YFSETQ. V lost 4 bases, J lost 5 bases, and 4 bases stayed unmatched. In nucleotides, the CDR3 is TGCGCCAGCAGCCCGACTAGCGCGGAGACCCAGTACTTC. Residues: CASSPTSAETQYF.

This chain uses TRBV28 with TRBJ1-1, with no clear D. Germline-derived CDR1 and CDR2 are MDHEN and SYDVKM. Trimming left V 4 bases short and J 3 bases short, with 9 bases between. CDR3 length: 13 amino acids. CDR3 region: CASSSPQDTEAFF. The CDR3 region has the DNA TGTGCCAGCAGTTCCCCGCAGGACACTGAAGCTTTCTTT. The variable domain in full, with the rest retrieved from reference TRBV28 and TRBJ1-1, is DVKVTQSSRYLVKRTGEKVFLECVQDMDHENMFWYRQDPGLGLRLIYFSYDVKMKEKGDIPEGYSVSREKKERFSLILESASTNQTSMYLCASSSPQDTEAFFGQGTRLTVV.

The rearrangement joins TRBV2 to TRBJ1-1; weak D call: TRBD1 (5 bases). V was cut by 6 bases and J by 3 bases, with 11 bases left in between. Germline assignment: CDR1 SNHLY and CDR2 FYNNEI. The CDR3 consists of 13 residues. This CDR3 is CASRGDLYTEAFF. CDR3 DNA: TGTGCCAGCAGGGGGGACCTTTACACTGAAGCTTTCTTT.

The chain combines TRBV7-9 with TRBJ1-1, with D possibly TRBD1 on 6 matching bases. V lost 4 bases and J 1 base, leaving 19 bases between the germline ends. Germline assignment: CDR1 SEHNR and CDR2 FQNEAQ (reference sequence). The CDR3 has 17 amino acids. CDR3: CASSYIHTGTRNTEAFF. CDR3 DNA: TGTGCCAGCAGCTATATTCATACAGGGACGCGGAACACTGAAGCTTTCTTT.

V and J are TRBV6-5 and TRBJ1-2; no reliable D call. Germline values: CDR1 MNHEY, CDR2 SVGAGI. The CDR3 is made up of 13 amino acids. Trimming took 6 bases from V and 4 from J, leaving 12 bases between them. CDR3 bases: TGTGCCAGCAGCCGTCCGGGTCCCTATGGCTACACCTTC. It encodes CASSRPGPYGYTF.

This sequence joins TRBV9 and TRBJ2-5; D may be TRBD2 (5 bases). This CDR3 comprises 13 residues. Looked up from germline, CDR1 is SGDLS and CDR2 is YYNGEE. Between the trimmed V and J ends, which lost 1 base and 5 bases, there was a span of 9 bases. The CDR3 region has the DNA TGTGCCAGCAGCGTATCGGGGTGGGAGACCCAGTACTTC. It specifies CASSVSGWETQYF.

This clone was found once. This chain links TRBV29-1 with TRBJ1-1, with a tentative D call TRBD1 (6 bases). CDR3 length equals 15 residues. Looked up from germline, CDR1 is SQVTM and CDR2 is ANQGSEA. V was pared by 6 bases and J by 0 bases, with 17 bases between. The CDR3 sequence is CSVWVVRGMNTEAFF. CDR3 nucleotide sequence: TGCAGCGTGTGGGTGGTCAGGGGCATGAACACTGAAGCTTTCTTT.

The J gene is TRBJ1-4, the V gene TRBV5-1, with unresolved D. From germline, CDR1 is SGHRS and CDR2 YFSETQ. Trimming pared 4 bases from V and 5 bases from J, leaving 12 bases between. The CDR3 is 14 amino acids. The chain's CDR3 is CASSRGAGNEKLFF. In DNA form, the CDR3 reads TGCGCCAGCAGCCGGGGAGCGGGGAATGAAAAACTGTTTTTT.

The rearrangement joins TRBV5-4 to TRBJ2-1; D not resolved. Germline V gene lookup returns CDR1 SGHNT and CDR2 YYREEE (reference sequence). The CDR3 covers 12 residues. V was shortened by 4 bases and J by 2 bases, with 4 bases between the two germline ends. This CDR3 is CASSQPYNEQFF. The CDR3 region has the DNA TGTGCCAGCAGCCAGCCCTACAATGAGCAGTTCTTC. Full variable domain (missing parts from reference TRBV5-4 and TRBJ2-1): ETGVTQSPTHLIKTRGQQVTLRCSSQSGHNTVSWYQQALGQGPQFIFQYYREEENGRGNFPPRFSGLQFPNYSSELNVNALELDDSALYLCASSQPYNEQFFGPGTRLTVL.